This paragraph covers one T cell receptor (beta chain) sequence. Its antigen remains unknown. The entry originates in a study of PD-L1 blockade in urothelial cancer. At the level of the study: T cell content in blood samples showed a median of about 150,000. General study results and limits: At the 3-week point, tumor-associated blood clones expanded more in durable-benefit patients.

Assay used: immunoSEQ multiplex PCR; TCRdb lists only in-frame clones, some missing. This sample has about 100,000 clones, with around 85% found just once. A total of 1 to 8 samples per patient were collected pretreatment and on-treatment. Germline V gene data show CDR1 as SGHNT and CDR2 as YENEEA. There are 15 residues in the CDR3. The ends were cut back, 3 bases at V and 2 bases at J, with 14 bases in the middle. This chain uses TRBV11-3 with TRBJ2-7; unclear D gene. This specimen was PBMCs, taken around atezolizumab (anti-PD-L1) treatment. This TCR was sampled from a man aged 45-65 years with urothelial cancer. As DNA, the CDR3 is TGTGCCAGCAGCTTCTCTAACCTGGGCCCCTACGAGCAGTACTTC. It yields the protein CASSFSNLGPYEQYF.